Each of the 30 T cell receptor beta chains below was sequenced from the same sample in a study of identical twins. Each CDR3 protein is one row after TCRdb ran MiXCR on the 5' RACE reads. The table has 500,000 to 700,000 distinct CDR3 sequences, roughly 7.1% seen once. The same data also contributed to another study, on yellow fever vaccine responses in identical twins.

Sequences were obtained from PBMCs. The origin of the receptors is a woman under 30 in good health.

This clonotype was seen at least ten times. V is TRBV27 and J is TRBJ1-4, with 9 bases identical to TRBD1. The germline V gene has CDR1 MNHEY and CDR2 SMNVEV (reference sequence). J lost 3 bases, V lost 7 bases, and 12 bases had no gene match. The CDR3 totals 17 residues. CDR3 coding DNA: TGTGCCAGCACCGAAACCCCCCGACAGGGGGCTAATGAAAAACTGTTTTTT. Translating gives CASTETPRQGANEKLFF.

This clonotype was detected many times. V usage is TRBV5-1 and J usage is TRBJ2-7; the D gene could be TRBD1 or TRBD2 (6 bases each). The V gene's germline CDR1 is SGHRS and CDR2 YFSETQ. The CDR3 sequence is 12 residues long. V lost 7 bases, J lost 2 bases, and 10 bases lay in between. The DNA for the CDR3 is TGCGCCAGCCAAGGGGGGACCTACGAGCAGTACTTC. Amino acid sequence: CASQGGTYEQYF. Full variable domain (rest looked up from reference TRBV5-1 and TRBJ2-7): KAGVTQTPRYLIKTRGQQVTLSCSPISGHRSVSWYQQTPGQGLQFLFEYFSETQRNKGNFPGRFSGRQFSNSRSEMNVSTLELGDSALYLCASQGGTYEQYFGPGTRLTVT.

In this sample, this clonotype turned up a few times. The genes are TRBV19 and TRBJ2-1; D uncertain. V was cut by 3 bases and J by 0 bases, with 9 bases left in between. In germline, CDR1 is LNHDA, CDR2 SQIVND (reference sequence). CDR3 length: 15 residues. The CDR3 spells CASSIAETSYNEQFF. DNA of the CDR3: TGTGCCAGTAGTATCGCGGAAACCTCCTACAATGAGCAGTTCTTC.

The table lists this clonotype with a count of one. The chain has TRBV25-1 and TRBJ2-7; D uncertain. V was pared by 3 bases and J by 3 bases, with 15 bases between. This CDR3 spans 15 amino acids. CDR1 MGHDK and CDR2 SYGVNS come from the germline V gene. CDR3 in amino acids: CASSDGQPSLYEQYF. The CDR3 DNA reads as TGTGCCAGCAGTGATGGGCAGCCGTCCCTCTACGAGCAGTACTTC.

The chain uses TRBV29-1 and TRBJ2-5, with a tentative D call TRBD2 (6 bases). This CDR3 has 14 residues. Trimming left V 8 bases short and J 4 bases short, with 20 bases between. Germline assignment: CDR1 SQVTM and CDR2 ANQGSEA. The CDR3 here is CSSRISGGGETQYF. Written as DNA, the CDR3 is TGCAGCTCCCGCATCTCCGGGGGAGGAGAGACCCAGTACTTC.

This clonotype turned up a few times. V usage is TRBV7-9 and J usage is TRBJ2-3; TRBD2 matches 8 bases. Trimming cost V 4 bases and J 3 bases; bases outside gene matches: 6. Per the germline V gene, CDR1 is SEHNR and CDR2 is FQNEAQ (reference sequence). The CDR3 consists of 15 residues. The CDR3 sequence: CASSSGRESTDTQYF. The CDR3 region has the DNA TGTGCCAGCAGCTCCGGGAGGGAGAGTACAGATACGCAGTATTTT.

Only a few counts were recorded for this clonotype. V usage is TRBV7-2 and J usage is TRBJ2-1; TRBD2 matches at 15 bases. CDR3 length: 16 residues. Unmatched junction bases numbered 9, after V lost 5 bases and J lost 10 bases. Germline V gives CDR1 SGHTA, CDR2 FQGNSA. This chain's CDR3 is CASSLGLAGGAGEQFF. Written as DNA, the CDR3 is TGTGCCAGCAGCCTCGGACTAGCGGGGGGGGCGGGGGAGCAGTTCTTC.

The table lists this clonotype with a few counts. This chain connects TRBV20-1 to TRBJ2-5, with 13 bases matching TRBD2. The V gene end was trimmed by 6 bases and the J gene end by 5 bases; junction bases not matched to a gene: 9. The CDR3 length is 15 residues. Germline-derived CDR1 and CDR2 are DFQATT and SNEGSKA (reference sequence). CDR3 sequence reads: CSALPGLAGKETQYF. CDR3 bases: TGCAGTGCCCTACCGGGACTAGCGGGGAAGGAGACCCAGTACTTC.

This clonotype was counted between two and nine times. V is TRBV10-1 and J is TRBJ2-2; TRBD2 is a possible D gene (5 bases). The CDR3 loop spans 13 amino acids. V lost 8 bases and J lost 6, with 13 bases in between. The germline gives CDR1 WNHNN, CDR2 SYGVQD (reference sequence). The CDR3 sequence is CASRGPSPGELFF. CDR3 sequence (DNA): TGCGCCAGCCGGGGTCCTAGTCCCGGGGAGCTGTTTTTT.

This clonotype was seen a handful of times. The chain has TRBV5-5 and TRBJ2-1; D is undetermined. This CDR3 is built from 15 residues. The V end was cut by 0 bases, the J end by 4 bases, with 11 bases between. Germline V lookup: CDR1 SGHKS, CDR2 YYEKEE (reference sequence). CDR3 sequence reads: CASSLASVSYNEQFF. Here the CDR3 DNA reads TGTGCCAGCAGCTTGGCGTCGGTATCGTACAATGAGCAGTTCTTC.

This clonotype was counted only a few times. Here the CDR3 reads CASSLRQADTQYF. The CDR3 region has the DNA TGTGCCAGCAGCCTTAGACAGGCAGATACGCAGTATTTT. The chain is built from TRBV3-1 and TRBJ2-3, with D possibly matching TRBD1 (6 bases). Trimming left V 4 bases short and J 4 bases short, with 9 bases between. CDR1 and CDR2 (germline): LGHDT, YNNKEL (reference sequence). The CDR3 extends over 13 amino acids.

This clonotype was counted between two and nine times. The chain uses TRBV5-1 and TRBJ2-2; TRBD2 aligns across 9 bases. V gave up 4 bases and J gave up 3 bases; unmatched junction bases: 7. CDR1 SGHRS and CDR2 YFSETQ come from the germline V gene. The CDR3 is 16 residues long. The chain's CDR3 is CASSPLAGGDTGELFF. For the CDR3, the DNA is TGCGCCAGCAGCCCCCTGGCGGGAGGGGACACCGGGGAGCTGTTTTTT. The whole variable domain, filled in from reference TRBV5-1 and TRBJ2-2, reads KAGVTQTPRYLIKTRGQQVTLSCSPISGHRSVSWYQQTPGQGLQFLFEYFSETQRNKGNFPGRFSGRQFSNSRSEMNVSTLELGDSALYLCASSPLAGGDTGELFFGEGSRLTVL.

In its sample, this clonotype was seen many times. This rearrangement joins TRBV9 to TRBJ2-3; 7 bases match TRBD2. Trimming took 0 bases from V and 12 from J; bases not matched to a gene: 10. Germline V CDR1 and CDR2: SGDLS, YYNGEE. CDR3 length equals 14 residues. The CDR3 region has the DNA TGTGCCAGCAGCGTAGCTACAAGTGGCGGGAGTCAGTATTTT. The encoded protein is CASSVATSGGSQYF.

The J gene is TRBJ1-2, the V gene TRBV9; 10 bases are a match to TRBD1. After removal of 3 bases from V and 5 bases from J, the junction contained 4 bases not matched to a gene. CDR1 and CDR2 from the germline V gene are SGDLS and YYNGEE. The CDR3 sequence is 14 residues long. The CDR3 is CASSETGGQYGYTF. The CDR3 region has the DNA TGTGCCAGCAGCGAGACAGGGGGCCAGTATGGCTACACCTTC.

J is TRBJ2-7 and V is TRBV29-1; 10 bases align to TRBD1. CDR3 length: 15 amino acids. Trimming cost V 3 bases and J 2 bases; bases outside gene matches: 7. Germline loops: CDR1 SQVTM, CDR2 ANQGSEA. CDR3 loop: CSVEKKTGGTYEQYF. CDR3 in DNA: TGCAGCGTTGAGAAAAAGACAGGGGGCACCTACGAGCAGTACTTC.

The sample holds a few counts of this clonotype. J is TRBJ2-1 and V is TRBV3-1; the D gene could be TRBD1 or TRBD2 (5 bases each). The V end was cut by 6 bases, the J end by 6 bases, with 12 bases between. The CDR3 is 13 residues long. In germline, CDR1 is LGHDT, CDR2 YNNKEL (reference sequence). CDR3 region: CASSVWGPNEQFF. The CDR3 DNA reads as TGTGCCAGCAGTGTGTGGGGACCCAATGAGCAGTTCTTC.

There are many counts of this clonotype. V usage is TRBV10-3 and J usage is TRBJ2-3, with D perhaps TRBD2 (5 bases). Germline V gene lookup returns CDR1 ENHRY and CDR2 SYGVKD. V lost 4 bases to trimming and J lost 2 bases, with 10 bases between them. The CDR3 has 14 residues. The CDR3 sequence is CAISVGRNTDTQYF. The CDR3 DNA reads as TGTGCCATCAGTGTGGGGAGAAACACAGATACGCAGTATTTT.

The J gene is TRBJ2-3, the V gene TRBV5-6, with TRBD1 matching 7 bases. This CDR3 contains 16 residues. Germline lookup yields CDR1 SGHDT and CDR2 YYEEEE. The V and J ends lost 0 bases and 2 bases, in that order; junction bases with no gene match: 6. CDR3 DNA: TGTGCCAGCAGCTTGGGATGGACAGGCCCCACAGATACGCAGTATTTT. The encoded protein is CASSLGWTGPTDTQYF.

This clonotype is a singleton in its sample. A much more abundant neighbour one base away suggests this may be a read error. The CDR3 DNA reads as TGTGCCCGCAAGGGACTAGCGGGGGCCCAGAAGACCTACAATGAGCAGTTCTTC. Encoded protein: CARKGLAGAQKTYNEQFF. The chain couples TRBV12-3 or TRBV12-4 to TRBJ2-1; 14 nucleotides match TRBD2. The ends lost 11 bases at V and 2 bases at J; junction bases unmatched: 14. This CDR3 is built from 18 residues.

This sequence joins TRBV7-9 and TRBJ2-5; 10 bases line up with TRBD2. Looked up from germline, CDR1 is SEHNR and CDR2 is FQNEAQ (reference sequence). V was pared by 5 bases and J by 9 bases, with 18 bases of the junction left unmatched. The CDR3 consists of 17 residues. In DNA, the CDR3 is TGTGCCAGCAGCCCCCCCCCCCTAGCGGGGGCCTCGTTGGCCCAGTACTTC. The encoded protein is CASSPPPLAGASLAQYF.

This clonotype was recorded many times. V gene TRBV29-1 combines with J gene TRBJ1-6; 9 bases map to TRBD1. This CDR3 region has 15 residues. In germline, CDR1 is SQVTM, CDR2 ANQGSEA. J gave up 8 bases and V 7 bases, and 12 bases lay outside the gene matches. The CDR3 sequence is CSDPTGGSLDSPLHF. CDR3 in DNA: TGCAGCGACCCGACAGGGGGAAGTTTGGATTCACCCCTCCACTTT.

This clonotype has a count of ten or more. CDR3 DNA: TGTGCCAGCAGGAGGGGTTCTGGGGCCAACGTCCTGACTTTC. This translates into CASRRGSGANVLTF. The V gene is TRBV2, the J gene TRBJ2-6; D may be TRBD1 or TRBD2 (5 bases each). Germline V CDR1 and CDR2: SNHLY, FYNNEI. V lost 6 bases, J lost 1 base, and 7 bases lay in between. This CDR3 has 14 residues.

This clonotype was observed many times. The CDR3 DNA is TGCGCCAGCAGCTTGGGGCCCGTATCCGAAAAACTGTTTTTT. Protein sequence: CASSLGPVSEKLFF. J is TRBJ1-4 and V is TRBV5-1, with D hard to call. This CDR3 is 14 amino acids long. V was cut by 0 bases and J by 8 bases, with 11 bases left in between. CDR1 and CDR2 from the germline V gene are SGHRS and YFSETQ.

This clonotype was found a few times. The chain carries TRBV29-1 and TRBJ2-3, with D unclear. The V gene's germline CDR1 is SQVTM and CDR2 ANQGSEA. Trimming shortened V by 4 bases and J by 2 bases, and 7 bases separated the two germline ends. The CDR3 covers 12 residues. The CDR3: CSVVQSTDTQYF. DNA of the CDR3: TGCAGCGTTGTACAGTCCACAGATACGCAGTATTTT.

This clonotype was detected a few times. The rearrangement uses TRBV5-1 and TRBJ2-1; D could derive from TRBD1 or TRBD2 (5 bases each). The CDR3 totals 17 residues. The V end was cut by 2 bases, the J end by 0 bases, with 15 bases between. Germline V CDR1 and CDR2: SGHRS, YFSETQ. CDR3 sequence reads: CASSFPGSARSYNEQFF. The CDR3 nucleotides read TGCGCCAGCAGCTTTCCAGGGAGTGCCCGCTCCTACAATGAGCAGTTCTTC.

This clonotype was found many times. The chain couples TRBV5-1 to TRBJ2-3; 8 bases agree with TRBD2. The CDR3 sequence is 17 residues long. The ends lost 5 bases at V and 3 bases at J; junction bases unmatched: 14. Germline CDR1 SGHRS, CDR2 YFSETQ. In DNA, the CDR3 is TGCGCCAGCAGTCCCGGCGGGGTAGCGGGACGTACAGATACGCAGTATTTT. Translating gives CASSPGGVAGRTDTQYF.

This clonotype was recorded many times. The chain recombines TRBV11-1 with TRBJ2-4; 10 bases align to TRBD2. This CDR3 has 19 residues. CDR1 SGHAT and CDR2 FQDESV come from the germline V gene (reference sequence). V was clipped by 2 bases and J by 4 bases; unmatched bases: 14. The CDR3 reads CASSLSLPLTSGVKNIQYF. CDR3 DNA: TGTGCCAGCAGCTTAAGTTTACCCCTCACTAGCGGGGTTAAAAACATTCAGTACTTC.

This clonotype was seen a single time. Since a much larger clone is just one base distant, this may be a read error. J is TRBJ2-3 and V is TRBV12-3 or TRBV12-4; D gene uncertain. There are 14 residues in the CDR3. V lost 2 bases and J lost 4, with 10 bases in between. This CDR3 reads CASSLRRSSDTQYF. CDR3 nucleotides: TGTGCCAGCAGTTTAAGGCGGAGCTCAGATACGCAGTATTTT.

This clonotype has more than one count but fewer than ten. V gene TRBV24-1 combines with J gene TRBJ2-7, with D uncertain. V lost 1 base to trimming and J lost 3 bases, with 9 bases between them. This CDR3 comprises 14 residues. From germline, CDR1 is KGHDR and CDR2 SFDVKD. The CDR3 loop is CATSDFTPYYEQYV. In DNA, the CDR3 is TGTGCCACCAGTGATTTTACTCCCTACTACGAGCAGTACGTC.

This clonotype was detected only a few times. V is TRBV20-1 and J is TRBJ2-3, with a weak D call TRBD2 (7 bases). The length of the CDR3 is 15 residues. Trimming pared 2 bases from V and 3 bases from J, leaving 15 bases between. From germline, CDR1 is DFQATT and CDR2 SNEGSKA (reference sequence). The CDR3 loop reads CSARRGGTGTDTQYF. CDR3 sequence (DNA): TGCAGTGCTAGAAGGGGGGGGACCGGGACAGATACGCAGTATTTT.